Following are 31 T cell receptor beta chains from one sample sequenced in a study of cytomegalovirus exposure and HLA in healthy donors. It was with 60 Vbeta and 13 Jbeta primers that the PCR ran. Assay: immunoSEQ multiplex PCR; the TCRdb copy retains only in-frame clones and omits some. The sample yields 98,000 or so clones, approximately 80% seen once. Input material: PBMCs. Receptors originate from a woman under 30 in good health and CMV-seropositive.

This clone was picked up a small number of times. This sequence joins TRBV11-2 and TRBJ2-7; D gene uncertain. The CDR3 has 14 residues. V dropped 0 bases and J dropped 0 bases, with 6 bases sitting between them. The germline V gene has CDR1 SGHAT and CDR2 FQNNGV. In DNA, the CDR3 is TGTGCCAGCAGCTTAGATACAGTCTCCTACGAGCAGTACTTC. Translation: CASSLDTVSYEQYF. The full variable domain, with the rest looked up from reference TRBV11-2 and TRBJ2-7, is EAGVAQSPRYKIIEKRQSVAFWCNPISGHATLYWYQQILGQGPKLLIQFQNNGVVDDSQLPKDRFSAERLKGVDSTLKIQPAKLEDSAVYLCASSLDTVSYEQYFGPGTRLTVT.

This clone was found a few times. DNA of the CDR3: TGTGCCAGCAGTTTAGGGACAGGGGGAACCTACGAGCAGTACTTC. Translation: CASSLGTGGTYEQYF. V and J are TRBV27 and TRBJ2-7; 11 bases line up with TRBD1. The CDR3 totals 15 residues. Germline V CDR1 and CDR2: MNHEY, SMNVEV (reference sequence). After removal of 2 bases from V and 2 bases from J, the junction contained 2 bases not matched to a gene.

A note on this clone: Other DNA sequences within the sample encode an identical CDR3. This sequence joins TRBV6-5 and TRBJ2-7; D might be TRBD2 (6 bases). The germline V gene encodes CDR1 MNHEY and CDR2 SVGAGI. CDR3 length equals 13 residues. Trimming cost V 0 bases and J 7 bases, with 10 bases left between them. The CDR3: CASSYSSAGEQYF. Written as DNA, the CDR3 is TGTGCCAGCAGTTACTCTTCCGCGGGGGAGCAGTACTTC.

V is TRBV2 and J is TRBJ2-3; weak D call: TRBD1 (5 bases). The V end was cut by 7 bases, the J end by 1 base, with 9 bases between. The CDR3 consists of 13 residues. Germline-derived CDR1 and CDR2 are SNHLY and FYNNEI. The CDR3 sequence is CASNQGGTDTQYF. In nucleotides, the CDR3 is TGTGCCAGCAACCAGGGCGGCACAGATACGCAGTATTTT.

In DNA, the CDR3 is TGTGCCAGCGCCCCCCAGCAGCGGGGCGAGCAGTACTTC. As protein: CASAPQQRGEQYF. The rearrangement uses TRBV13 and TRBJ2-7; 7 nucleotides agree with TRBD2. The CDR3 runs 13 residues. From germline, CDR1 is PRHDT and CDR2 FYEKMQ (reference sequence). Losses at the gene ends were 8 bases for V and 6 bases for J; bases not matched to a gene: 10.

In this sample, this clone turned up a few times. CDR3 region: CASSPGTSGFSGANVLTF. The CDR3 DNA follows: TGCGCCAGCAGCCCCGGGACTAGCGGATTCTCTGGGGCCAACGTCCTGACTTTC. This rearrangement joins TRBV5-1 to TRBJ2-6; 11 bases map to TRBD2. Germline values: CDR1 SGHRS, CDR2 YFSETQ. Unmatched junction bases numbered 6, after V lost 4 bases and J lost 0 bases. CDR3 length equals 18 residues.

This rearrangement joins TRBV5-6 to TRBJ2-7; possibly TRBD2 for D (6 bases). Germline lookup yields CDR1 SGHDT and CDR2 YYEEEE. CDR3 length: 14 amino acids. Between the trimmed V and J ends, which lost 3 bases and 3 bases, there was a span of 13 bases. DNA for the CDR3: TGTGCCAGCAGCTCCATCGGGACTGACTACGAGCAGTACTTC. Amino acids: CASSSIGTDYEQYF.

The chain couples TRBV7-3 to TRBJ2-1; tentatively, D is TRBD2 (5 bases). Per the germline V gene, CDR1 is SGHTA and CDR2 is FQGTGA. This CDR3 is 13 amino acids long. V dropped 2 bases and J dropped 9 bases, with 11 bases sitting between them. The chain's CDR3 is CASSLGRAGEQFF. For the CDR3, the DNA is TGTGCCAGCAGCTTAGGGCGGGCCGGTGAGCAGTTCTTC.

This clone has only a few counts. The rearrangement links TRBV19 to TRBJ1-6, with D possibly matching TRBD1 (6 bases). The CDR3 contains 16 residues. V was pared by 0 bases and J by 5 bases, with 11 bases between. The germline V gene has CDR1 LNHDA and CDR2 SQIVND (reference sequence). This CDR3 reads CASSIDDRPNNSPLHF. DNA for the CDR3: TGTGCCAGTAGTATAGACGACAGGCCCAATAATTCACCCCTCCACTTT.

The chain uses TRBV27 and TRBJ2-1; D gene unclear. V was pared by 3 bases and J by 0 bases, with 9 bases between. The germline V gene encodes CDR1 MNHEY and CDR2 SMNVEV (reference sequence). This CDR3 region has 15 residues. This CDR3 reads CASSLMFSSYNEQFF. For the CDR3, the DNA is TGTGCCAGCAGTTTGATGTTCAGCTCCTACAATGAGCAGTTCTTC.

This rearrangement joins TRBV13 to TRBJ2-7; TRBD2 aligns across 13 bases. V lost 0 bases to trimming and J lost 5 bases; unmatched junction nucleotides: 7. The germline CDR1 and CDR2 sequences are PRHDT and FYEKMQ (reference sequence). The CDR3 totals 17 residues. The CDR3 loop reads CASSLGSRTSGRNEQYF. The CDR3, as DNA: TGTGCCAGCAGCTTAGGAAGTCGGACTAGCGGGAGAAACGAGCAGTACTTC.

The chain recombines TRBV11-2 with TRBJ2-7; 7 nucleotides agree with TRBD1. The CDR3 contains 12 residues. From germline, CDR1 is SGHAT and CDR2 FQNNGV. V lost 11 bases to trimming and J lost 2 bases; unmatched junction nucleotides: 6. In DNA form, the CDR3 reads TGTGCCTCTGGGGACAGCCCCTACGAGCAGTACTTC. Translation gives CASGDSPYEQYF.

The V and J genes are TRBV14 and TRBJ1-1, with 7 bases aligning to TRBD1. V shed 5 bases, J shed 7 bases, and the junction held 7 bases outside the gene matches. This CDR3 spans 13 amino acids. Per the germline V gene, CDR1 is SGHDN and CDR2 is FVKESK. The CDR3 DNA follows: TGTGCCAGCAGCAAGGACAGGCCCCATGAAGCTTTCTTT. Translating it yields CASSKDRPHEAFF.

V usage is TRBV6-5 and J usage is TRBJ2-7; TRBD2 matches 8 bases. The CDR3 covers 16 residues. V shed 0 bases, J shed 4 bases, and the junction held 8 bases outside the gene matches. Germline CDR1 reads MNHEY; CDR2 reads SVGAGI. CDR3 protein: CASSYSMLSGKYEQYF. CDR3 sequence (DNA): TGTGCCAGCAGTTACTCGATGCTTAGCGGGAAATACGAGCAGTACTTC.

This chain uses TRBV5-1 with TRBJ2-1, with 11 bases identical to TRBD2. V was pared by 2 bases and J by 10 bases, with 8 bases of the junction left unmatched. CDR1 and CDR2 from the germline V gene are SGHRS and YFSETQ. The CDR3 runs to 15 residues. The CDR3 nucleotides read TGCGCCAGCAGCTTCCGACTAGCGGGGCCCACAGAGCAGTTCTTC. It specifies CASSFRLAGPTEQFF.

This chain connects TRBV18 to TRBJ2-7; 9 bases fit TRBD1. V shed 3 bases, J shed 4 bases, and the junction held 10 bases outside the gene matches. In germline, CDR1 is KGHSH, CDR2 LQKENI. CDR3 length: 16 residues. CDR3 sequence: CASSPNRDRASYEQYF. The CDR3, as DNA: TGTGCCAGCTCACCTAACCGGGACAGGGCCTCATACGAGCAGTACTTC.

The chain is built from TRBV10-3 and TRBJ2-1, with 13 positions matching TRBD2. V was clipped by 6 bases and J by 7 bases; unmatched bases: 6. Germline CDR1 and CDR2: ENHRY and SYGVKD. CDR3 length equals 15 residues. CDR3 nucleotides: TGTGCCATCAGCGCGGGACTAGCGGGAACGAATGAGCAGTTCTTC. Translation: CAISAGLAGTNEQFF.

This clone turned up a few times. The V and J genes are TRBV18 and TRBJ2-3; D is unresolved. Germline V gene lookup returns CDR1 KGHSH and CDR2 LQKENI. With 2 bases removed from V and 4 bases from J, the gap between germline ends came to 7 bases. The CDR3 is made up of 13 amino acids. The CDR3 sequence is CASSPGNSDTQYF. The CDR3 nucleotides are TGTGCCAGCTCACCAGGCAATTCAGATACGCAGTATTTT. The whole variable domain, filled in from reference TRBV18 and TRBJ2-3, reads NAGVMQNPRHLVRRRGQEARLRCSPMKGHSHVYWYRQLPEEGLKFMVYLQKENIIDESGMPKERFSAEFPKEGPSILRIQQVVRGDSAAYFCASSPGNSDTQYFGPGTRLTVL.

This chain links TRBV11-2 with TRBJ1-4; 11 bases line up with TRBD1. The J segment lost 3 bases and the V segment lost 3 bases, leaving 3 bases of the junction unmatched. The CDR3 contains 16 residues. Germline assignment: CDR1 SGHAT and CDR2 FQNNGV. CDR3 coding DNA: TGTGCCAGCAGCTTCGGACAGGGGGCGTCTAATGAAAAACTGTTTTTT. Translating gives CASSFGQGASNEKLFF.

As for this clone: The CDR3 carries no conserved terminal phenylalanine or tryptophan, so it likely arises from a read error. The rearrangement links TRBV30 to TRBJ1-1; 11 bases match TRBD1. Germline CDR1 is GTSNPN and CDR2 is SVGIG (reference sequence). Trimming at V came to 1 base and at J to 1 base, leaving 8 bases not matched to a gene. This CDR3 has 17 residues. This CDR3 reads CAWSGARTGGWNTEAFV. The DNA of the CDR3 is TGTGCCTGGAGTGGGGCTCGGACAGGGGGCTGGAACACTGAAGCTTTCGTT.

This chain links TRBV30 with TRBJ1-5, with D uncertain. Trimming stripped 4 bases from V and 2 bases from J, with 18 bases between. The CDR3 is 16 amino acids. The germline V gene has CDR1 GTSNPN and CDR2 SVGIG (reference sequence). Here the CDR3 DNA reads TGTGCCTGGACTCGGACGGGGTTTCACGGCAATCAGCCCCAGCATTTT. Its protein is CAWTRTGFHGNQPQHF.

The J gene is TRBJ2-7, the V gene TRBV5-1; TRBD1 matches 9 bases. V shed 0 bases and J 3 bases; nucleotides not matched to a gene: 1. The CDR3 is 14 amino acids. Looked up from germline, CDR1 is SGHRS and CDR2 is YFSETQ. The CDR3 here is CASSLEGQGYEQYF. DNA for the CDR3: TGCGCCAGCAGCTTGGAGGGACAGGGCTACGAGCAGTACTTC.

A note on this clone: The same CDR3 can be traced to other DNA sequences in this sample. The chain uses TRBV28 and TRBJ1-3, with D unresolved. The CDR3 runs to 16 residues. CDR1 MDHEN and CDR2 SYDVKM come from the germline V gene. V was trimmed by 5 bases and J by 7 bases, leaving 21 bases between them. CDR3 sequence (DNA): TGTGCCAGCAGTCCAATCGACGCGGGCGTCGACAACACCATATATTTT. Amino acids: CASSPIDAGVDNTIYF.

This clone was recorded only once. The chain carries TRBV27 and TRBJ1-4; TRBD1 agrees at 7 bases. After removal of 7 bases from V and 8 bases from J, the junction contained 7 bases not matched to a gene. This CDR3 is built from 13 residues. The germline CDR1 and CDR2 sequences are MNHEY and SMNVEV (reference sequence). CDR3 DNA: TGTGCCAGCAAAGGGGGCGCCAGGGAAAAACTGTTTTTT. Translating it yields CASKGGAREKLFF.

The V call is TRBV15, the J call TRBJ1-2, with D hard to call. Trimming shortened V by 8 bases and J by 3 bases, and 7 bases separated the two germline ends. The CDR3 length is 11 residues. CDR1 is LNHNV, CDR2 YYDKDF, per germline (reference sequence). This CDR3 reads CATSGDYGYTF. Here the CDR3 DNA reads TGTGCCACCTCCGGGGACTATGGCTACACCTTC.

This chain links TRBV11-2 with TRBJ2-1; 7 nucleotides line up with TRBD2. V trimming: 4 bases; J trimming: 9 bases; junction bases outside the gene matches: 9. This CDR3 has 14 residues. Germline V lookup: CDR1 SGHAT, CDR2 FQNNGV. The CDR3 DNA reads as TGTGCCAGCAGCTCCGGACTAGGTAGGGGTGAGCAGTTCTTC. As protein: CASSSGLGRGEQFF.

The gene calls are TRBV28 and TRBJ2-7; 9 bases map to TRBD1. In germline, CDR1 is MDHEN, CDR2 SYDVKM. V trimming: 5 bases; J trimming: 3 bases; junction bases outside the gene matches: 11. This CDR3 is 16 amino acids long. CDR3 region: CASSPHTGTGFYEQYF. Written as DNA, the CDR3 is TGTGCCAGCAGTCCCCACACCGGGACAGGGTTCTACGAGCAGTACTTC.

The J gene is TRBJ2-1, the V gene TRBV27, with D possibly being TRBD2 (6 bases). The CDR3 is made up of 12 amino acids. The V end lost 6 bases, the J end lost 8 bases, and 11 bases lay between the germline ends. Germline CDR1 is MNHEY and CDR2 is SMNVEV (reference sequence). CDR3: CASRTSGDEQFF. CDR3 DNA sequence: TGTGCCAGCAGGACTAGTGGGGATGAGCAGTTCTTC.

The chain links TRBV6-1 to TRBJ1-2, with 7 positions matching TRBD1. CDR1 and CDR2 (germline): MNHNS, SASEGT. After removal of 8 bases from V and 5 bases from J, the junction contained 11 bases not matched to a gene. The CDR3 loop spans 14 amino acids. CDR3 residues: CASSIGTDNYGYTF. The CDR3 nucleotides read TGTGCCAGCTCAATAGGGACAGATAATTATGGCTACACCTTC.

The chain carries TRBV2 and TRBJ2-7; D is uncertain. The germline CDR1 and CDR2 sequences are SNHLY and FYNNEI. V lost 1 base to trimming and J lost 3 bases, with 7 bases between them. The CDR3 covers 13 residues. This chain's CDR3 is CASSEGPGYEQYF. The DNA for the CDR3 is TGTGCCAGCAGTGAAGGCCCGGGCTACGAGCAGTACTTC. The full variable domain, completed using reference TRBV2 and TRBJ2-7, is EPEVTQTPSHQVTQMGQEVILRCVPISNHLYFYWYRQILGQKVEFLVSFYNNEISEKSEIFDDQFSVERPDGSNFTLKIRSTKLEDSAMYFCASSEGPGYEQYFGPGTRLTVT.

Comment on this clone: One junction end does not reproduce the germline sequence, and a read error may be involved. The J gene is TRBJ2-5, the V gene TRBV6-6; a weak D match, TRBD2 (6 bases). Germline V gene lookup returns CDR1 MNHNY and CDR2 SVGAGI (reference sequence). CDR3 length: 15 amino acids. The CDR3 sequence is CASSFWGLAQESQYF. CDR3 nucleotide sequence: TGTGCCAGCAGTTTTTGGGGACTGGCTCAAGAGTCCCAGTACTTC.